Included here is one T cell receptor beta chain sequence, with context. The sample originates from a study of blood T cell repertoires in COVID-19. Repertoires were generated with immunoSEQ multiplex PCR, while TCRdb's copy carries only in-frame clones and drops some. The sample lists about 260,000 clones, 85% occurring once. V lost 4 bases and J lost 6, with 27 bases in between. The CDR3 loop spans 18 amino acids. Germline CDR1 is LGHDT and CDR2 is YNNKEL (reference sequence). The sample consisted of peripheral blood. The TCR comes from a human donor in a cohort sampled during active COVID-19. The gene calls are TRBV3-1 (or the pseudogene TRBV3-2) and TRBJ1-1, with D perhaps TRBD1 (5 bases). The chain's CDR3 is CASSPGTDPGTREAEAFF. The CDR3 DNA reads TGTGCCAGCAGCCCAGGGACGGACCCCGGGACTAGGGAGGCTGAAGCTTTCTTT.